The next 16 T cell receptor beta chains were all read from a single sample in a study of T-cell reconstitution after alpha-beta-depleted transplantation in children. Preparation of the TCRbeta library was carried out with unique molecular identifiers. TCRdb itself ran the PCR reads through MiXCR, one entry per CDR3 protein. The repertoire holds hundreds of thousands of distinct CDR3 sequences, with over 9.5% as singletons. Sequences were derived from PBMCs, sampled before TCRalphabeta/CD19-depleted stem cell transplant. The receptor set was obtained from a boy younger than two with acute myeloid leukemia, due to receive a stem cell transplant.

This clonotype was picked up many times. This sequence joins TRBV7-9 and TRBJ2-1; 7 nucleotides agree with TRBD2. The V gene end was trimmed by 0 bases and the J gene end by 4 bases; junction bases not matched to a gene: 3. The germline V gene encodes CDR1 SEHNR and CDR2 FQNEAQ (reference sequence). The CDR3 has 15 amino acids. In DNA form, the CDR3 reads TGTGCCAGCAGCTTAGCTAGGGGACTATACAATGAGCAGTTCTTC. The encoded protein is CASSLARGLYNEQFF.

The chain couples TRBV7-2 to TRBJ2-1, with TRBD2 matching over 10 bases. There are 13 residues in the CDR3. The trim removed 2 bases at V and 16 bases at J, leaving 8 bases unmatched. Looked up from germline, CDR1 is SGHTA and CDR2 is FQGNSA. This CDR3 reads CASSLSGAGGHFF. CDR3 coding DNA: TGTGCCAGCAGCTTAAGTGGAGCGGGGGGGCATTTCTTC.

As to this clonotype: A single base separates this from a much larger clone, so it may be a read error. The rearrangement links TRBV10-3 to TRBJ2-1; 12 bases fit TRBD2. Germline CDR1 reads ENHRY; CDR2 reads SYGVKD. This CDR3 is built from 16 residues. The CDR3: CAISGGGLAGYNGQFF. Written as DNA, the CDR3 is TGTGCCATCAGTGGAGGGGGACTAGCGGGCTACAATGGGCAGTTCTTC.

On this clonotype: This may be a read error: a much more frequent sequence differs by one nucleotide. The conserved phenylalanine or tryptophan is not found at the CDR3 terminus, so this likely reflects a read error. The rearrangement joins TRBV4-2 to TRBJ2-3; D may be TRBD2 (6 bases). The CDR3 totals 14 residues. Germline CDR1 is LGHNA and CDR2 is YNFKEQ. Trimming pared 0 bases from V and 5 bases from J, leaving 9 bases between. The CDR3 loop is CASSQELAEDTQYS. CDR3 sequence (DNA): TGTGCCAGCAGCCAAGAGTTAGCGGAAGATACGCAGTATTCT.

Many counts were recorded for this clonotype. The chain couples TRBV12-3 or TRBV12-4 to TRBJ2-5; D possibly corresponds to TRBD2 (7 bases). V shed 2 bases and J shed 3 bases, with 13 bases lying between them. The CDR3 is 15 amino acids. This chain's CDR3 is CASSLMGGAEETQYF. CDR3 DNA: TGTGCCAGCAGTTTAATGGGGGGGGCTGAAGAGACCCAGTACTTC.

This clonotype was counted only a few times. The CDR3 DNA is TGCGCCAGCAGCCCGACTAGCGACCAAGAGACCCAGTACTTC. Translated: CASSPTSDQETQYF. The chain couples TRBV5-1 to TRBJ2-5; 8 bases map to TRBD2. Germline CDR1 SGHRS, CDR2 YFSETQ. The CDR3 runs to 14 residues. J was trimmed by 0 bases and V by 4 bases; bases with no gene match: 2.

This clonotype was seen just once. The chain combines TRBV11-2 with TRBJ2-6; 9 bases match TRBD2. CDR3 length: 18 residues. Germline V gives CDR1 SGHAT, CDR2 FQNNGV. Trimming removed 1 base from V and 0 bases from J; junction bases left unmatched: 4. CDR3 residues: CASSLALAGSSGANVLTF. DNA for the CDR3: TGTGCCAGCAGCTTAGCTCTAGCGGGGAGCTCTGGGGCCAACGTCCTGACTTTC.

This clonotype was seen many times. The chain combines TRBV20-1 with TRBJ2-5; the D gene is possibly TRBD2 (5 bases). The ends were cut back, 0 bases at V and 4 bases at J, with 15 bases in the middle. The CDR3 has 15 residues. Germline assignment: CDR1 DFQATT and CDR2 SNEGSKA (reference sequence). The CDR3 sequence: CSARDTNRDRETQYF. Written as DNA, the CDR3 is TGCAGTGCTAGAGATACTAATCGGGATAGAGAGACCCAGTACTTC.

A remark on this clonotype: A much larger clone is a single base away; this may be a read error. The genes are TRBV7-2 and TRBJ2-7; TRBD2 matches 9 bases. Germline-derived CDR1 and CDR2 are SGHTA and FQGNSA. The CDR3 is 15 residues long. The ends lost 4 bases at V and 7 bases at J; junction bases unmatched: 11. CDR3 nucleotides: TGTGCCAGCAGCTCACCTAGCGGGACGAATGATGAGCAGTACTTC. Its translation is CASSSPSGTNDEQYF.

This clonotype was seen at least ten times. The chain uses TRBV12-3 or TRBV12-4 and TRBJ1-2; maybe TRBD1 (5 bases). The V and J ends lost 7 bases and 4 bases respectively, with 19 bases between them. The CDR3 sequence is 15 residues long. CDR3 in amino acids: CASNTRRGGTYGYTF. The CDR3 DNA sequence: TGTGCCAGCAACACGAGGAGGGGAGGAACCTATGGCTACACCTTC.

This clonotype has a count of ten or more. The junction differs from germline at one of its ends, possibly a read error. The chain recombines TRBV28 with TRBJ2-1; D remains ambiguous. CDR1 is MDHEN and CDR2 is SYDVKM in the germline V gene. The CDR3 covers 15 residues. The CDR3 reads CASTLGGSSYNEQFF. The CDR3 nucleotides read TGTGCAAGCACTCTCGGCGGAAGCTCCTACAATGAGCAGTTCTTC.

This clonotype has ten or more counts. This chain links TRBV21-1 with TRBJ2-3; no check of the table's D call, TRBD2, against the DNA was made. TRBV21-1 constitutes a pseudogene. CDR3 size: 14 residues. In DNA form, the CDR3 reads TGTGCCAGCAGCAAACTAGTTAGCACAGATACGCAGTATTTT. Its translation is CASSKLVSTDTQYF.

This clonotype was detected ten times or more. This chain connects TRBV28 to TRBJ2-4, with a weak D call TRBD2 (5 bases). From germline, CDR1 is MDHEN and CDR2 SYDVKM. The CDR3 spans 13 residues. The V and J ends lost 4 bases and 6 bases respectively, with 10 bases between them. The CDR3 bases are TGTGCCAGCAGTTGGCTAGCCGTAAACATTCAGTACTTC. Protein product: CASSWLAVNIQYF. The complete variable domain, with remaining parts taken from reference TRBV28 and TRBJ2-4, reads DVKVTQSSRYLVKRTGEKVFLECVQDMDHENMFWYRQDPGLGLRLIYFSYDVKMKEKGDIPEGYSVSREKKERFSLILESASTNQTSMYLCASSWLAVNIQYFGAGTRLSVL.

This clonotype has ten or more counts. The chain uses TRBV28 and TRBJ2-1, with D possibly being TRBD1 or TRBD2 (5 bases each). Germline V gives CDR1 MDHEN, CDR2 SYDVKM. The CDR3 runs to 12 residues. V was trimmed by 7 bases and J by 7 bases, leaving 11 bases between them. Here the CDR3 DNA reads TGTGCCAGCACCCTTTGGGGGAATGAGCAGTTCTTC. Encoded protein: CASTLWGNEQFF.

At least ten counts were recorded for this clonotype. The chain links TRBV12-3 or TRBV12-4 to TRBJ2-7; D call uncertain. The CDR3 covers 12 residues. V lost 3 bases to trimming and J lost 0 bases, with 3 bases between them. Here the CDR3 reads CASSFLSYEQYF. CDR3 nucleotide sequence: TGTGCCAGCAGTTTCCTCTCCTACGAGCAGTACTTC.

This clonotype was found a few times. The CDR3 here is CASSPGTGGPQHF. CDR3 coding DNA: TGTGCCAGCAGCCCCGGGACTGGGGGGCCCCAGCATTTT. The chain carries TRBV7-9 and TRBJ1-5, with D possibly matching TRBD1 (5 bases). Trimming cost V 5 bases and J 9 bases, with 14 bases left between them. The length of the CDR3 is 13 residues. Germline V gene data show CDR1 as SEHNR and CDR2 as FQNEAQ (reference sequence).